Shown below are 23 T cell receptor beta chains from a single sample sequenced in a study of CD8+CD57+ T cells in acquired aplastic anemia. TCR beta VDJ and CDR3 profiles were obtained from a genomic DNA template. TCRdb reprocessed the reads with MiXCR, giving one entry per CDR3 protein. The sample contains around 430,000 distinct CDR3 sequences, under 40% of which appear only once. All patients picked for sequencing had shown, by flow cytometry, an expansion of CD8+CD57+ cells. What was sequenced was sorted CD4+, CD8+, or CD8+CD57+ T cells (not recorded which) from PBMCs. These receptors came from a human donor with aplastic anemia.

This clonotype was seen many times. V gene TRBV24-1 combines with J gene TRBJ2-1; D remains unclear. The V and J ends lost 4 bases and 9 bases respectively, with 9 bases between them. CDR3 length: 12 amino acids. Germline loops: CDR1 KGHDR, CDR2 SFDVKD. CDR3 coding DNA: TGTGCCACCAGTGACCAGAATTCTGAGCAGTTCTTC. It encodes CATSDQNSEQFF.

This clonotype was seen many times. This chain links TRBV2 with TRBJ1-4; 10 bases fit TRBD1. Looked up from germline, CDR1 is SNHLY and CDR2 is FYNNEI. After removal of 6 bases from V and 15 bases from J, the junction contained 7 bases not matched to a gene. This CDR3 has 12 amino acids. CDR3 sequence: CASSELGQGLFF. CDR3 DNA: TGTGCCAGCAGCGAACTGGGACAGGGGTTGTTTTTT.

This clonotype was recorded many times. The chain carries TRBV7-8 and TRBJ1-5, with D possibly being TRBD1 (5 bases). The CDR3 runs 15 residues. V shed 4 bases and J shed 4 bases, with 14 bases lying between them. CDR1 is SGHVS and CDR2 is FQNEAQ in the germline V gene. CDR3 amino acids: CASSSYPGGNQPQHF. CDR3 sequence (DNA): TGTGCCAGCAGCTCTTATCCGGGGGGAAATCAGCCCCAGCATTTT.

This clonotype was seen a few times. The chain recombines TRBV5-1 with TRBJ2-5; D unresolved. Trimming took off 1 base at V and 5 bases at J, with 12 bases between the two ends. The V gene's germline CDR1 is SGHRS and CDR2 YFSETQ. This CDR3 spans 14 amino acids. The CDR3 nucleotides read TGCGCCAGCAGCTTGCAACCGTCACGGGAGACCCAGTACTTC. It translates to CASSLQPSRETQYF.

This chain links TRBV4-3 with TRBJ1-6; perhaps TRBD1 as D (5 bases). This CDR3 is 15 amino acids long. The V end lost 0 bases, the J end lost 10 bases, and 13 bases lay between the germline ends. From germline, CDR1 is LGHNA and CDR2 YSLEER. In DNA, the CDR3 is TGCGCCAGCAGCCAAGAAGACCGCGGGGGATCACCCCTCCACTTT. Residues: CASSQEDRGGSPLHF.

This clonotype was seen a handful of times. The chain has TRBV2 and TRBJ1-5; 8 bases align to TRBD1. V trimming: 6 bases; J trimming: 5 bases; junction bases outside the gene matches: 6. This CDR3 comprises 14 residues. Germline V gives CDR1 SNHLY, CDR2 FYNNEI. The CDR3 protein is CASSHPGQDQPQHF. CDR3 DNA sequence: TGTGCCAGCAGCCATCCGGGACAGGATCAGCCCCAGCATTTT.

The genes are TRBV11-1 and TRBJ2-1; 12 nucleotides line up with TRBD2. CDR1 and CDR2 from the germline V gene are SGHAT and FQDESV (reference sequence). The CDR3 has 17 amino acids. After removal of 4 bases from V and 9 bases from J, the junction contained 13 bases not matched to a gene. The CDR3: CASSSRPLAGGPSEQFF. The CDR3 bases are TGTGCCAGCAGCTCCAGACCCCTAGCGGGGGGGCCGAGTGAGCAGTTCTTC.

This clonotype was observed many times. The CDR3 DNA reads as TGTGCCAGTAGGGGGGGGAGTAGCAATCAGCCCCAGCATTTT. Protein product: CASRGGSSNQPQHF. The genes are TRBV19 and TRBJ1-5; TRBD1 might be the D (5 bases). This CDR3 spans 14 amino acids. V shed 6 bases and J shed 0 bases, with 9 bases lying between them. The germline V gene has CDR1 LNHDA and CDR2 SQIVND (reference sequence).

In this sample, this clonotype turned up many times. The chain recombines TRBV6-4 with TRBJ1-6, with D uncertain. This CDR3 contains 14 residues. Germline loops: CDR1 MRHNA, CDR2 SNTAGT. Trimming took off 2 bases at V and 7 bases at J, with 9 bases between the two ends. CDR3 protein: CASSDGVPNSPLHF. In DNA, the CDR3 is TGTGCCAGCAGTGACGGCGTTCCCAATTCACCCCTCCACTTT.

V and J are TRBV29-1 and TRBJ2-7; 15 bases align to TRBD2. J gave up 7 bases and V 6 bases, and 4 bases lay outside the gene matches. Germline V gives CDR1 SQVTM, CDR2 ANQGSEA. The CDR3 spans 13 residues. CDR3 in amino acids: CSVGTSGRREQYF. In DNA, the CDR3 is TGCAGCGTCGGGACTAGCGGGAGGAGGGAGCAGTACTTC.

The chain employs TRBV3-1 and TRBJ1-5, with D hard to call. Germline loops: CDR1 LGHDT, CDR2 YNNKEL (reference sequence). The CDR3 spans 14 residues. Deletions cut 5 bases from V and 1 base from J, with 9 bases between. CDR3 in DNA: TGTGCCAGCAGCAAGGGTCAGAGCAATCAGCCCCAGCATTTT. This encodes CASSKGQSNQPQHF.

The rearrangement links TRBV4-1 to TRBJ1-5, with D possibly matching TRBD1 (5 bases). The V end was cut by 0 bases, the J end by 5 bases, with 11 bases between. From germline, CDR1 is MGHRA and CDR2 YSYEKL. The CDR3 covers 15 residues. CDR3 amino acids: CASSQDMGRYQPQHF. The CDR3 DNA is TGCGCCAGCAGCCAAGATATGGGGCGCTATCAGCCCCAGCATTTT.

This clonotype was counted many times. The V gene is TRBV14, the J gene TRBJ1-2, with a weak D call TRBD1 (5 bases). Germline CDR1 is SGHDN and CDR2 is FVKESK. V shed 0 bases and J shed 4 bases, with 9 bases lying between them. The CDR3 has 14 amino acids. In nucleotides, the CDR3 is TGTGCCAGCAGCCAAGATACAGGACGCTATGGCTACACCTTC. Its protein product is CASSQDTGRYGYTF. Full variable domain (remainder filled in from reference TRBV14 and TRBJ1-2): EAGVTQFPSHSVIEKGQTVTLRCDPISGHDNLYWYRRVMGKEIKFLLHFVKESKQDESGMPNNRFLAERTGGTYSTLKVQPAELEDSGVYFCASSQDTGRYGYTFGSGTRLTVV.

This clonotype was detected only a few times. The chain couples TRBV20-1 to TRBJ2-7; no clear D gene. V was pared by 6 bases and J by 2 bases, with 14 bases between. This CDR3 region has 13 residues. Germline V gives CDR1 DFQATT, CDR2 SNEGSKA (reference sequence). CDR3 protein: CSAKDKNAYEQYF. In nucleotides, the CDR3 is TGCAGTGCAAAAGACAAAAACGCCTACGAGCAGTACTTC.

This chain links TRBV29-1 with TRBJ2-7; possibly TRBD1 for D (6 bases). Trimming stripped 7 bases from V and 3 bases from J, with 13 bases between. The CDR3 has 12 residues. The germline gives CDR1 SQVTM, CDR2 ANQGSEA. CDR3 sequence (DNA): TGCAGCGGGATACAGGGTATCTACGAGCAGTACTTC. It codes for CSGIQGIYEQYF.

V usage is TRBV15 and J usage is TRBJ2-7; TRBD1 or TRBD2 may be the D gene (5 bases each). This CDR3 has 14 amino acids. The germline V gene encodes CDR1 LNHNV and CDR2 YYDKDF (reference sequence). Trimming took off 4 bases at V and 4 bases at J, with 14 bases between the two ends. The CDR3 sequence: CATSTDPGRYEQYF. The DNA of the CDR3 is TGTGCCACCAGCACCGATCCGGGACGGTACGAGCAGTACTTC.

This clonotype came up many times. V usage is TRBV10-1 and J usage is TRBJ2-1; D gene ambiguous. Germline assignment: CDR1 WNHNN and CDR2 SYGVQD (reference sequence). V lost 6 bases and J 2 bases, leaving 8 bases between the germline ends. CDR3 length: 13 residues. CDR3 bases: TGCGCCAGCAGACAAGGTACCTACAATGAGCAGTTCTTC. This sequence encodes CASRQGTYNEQFF.

Ten or more counts support this clonotype. V and J are TRBV2 and TRBJ2-7, with D possibly TRBD1 on 6 matching bases. This CDR3 region has 14 residues. The V end was cut by 8 bases, the J end by 0 bases, with 14 bases between. Germline CDR1 and CDR2: SNHLY and FYNNEI. The CDR3 sequence is CASLQGQNSYEQYF. The CDR3 DNA is TGTGCCAGCTTGCAGGGGCAGAACTCCTACGAGCAGTACTTC.

This clonotype was seen more than once but under ten times. This chain uses TRBV30 with TRBJ1-5, with D possibly matching TRBD1 (5 bases). V lost 1 base and J lost 8, with 12 bases in between. The CDR3 has 13 residues. Germline lookup yields CDR1 GTSNPN and CDR2 SVGIG (reference sequence). In DNA form, the CDR3 reads TGTGCCTGGAGTGCAGGGTCGGATAAGCCCCAGCATTTT. This gives the protein CAWSAGSDKPQHF.

This clonotype showed up just a few times. This chain uses TRBV5-1 with TRBJ2-1; TRBD1 matches 8 bases. The germline V gene encodes CDR1 SGHRS and CDR2 YFSETQ. V lost 0 bases and J lost 8; bases outside the gene matches: 4. The CDR3 is made up of 14 amino acids. The CDR3, as DNA: TGCGCCAGCAGCTTGGGACAGGGGCCGTATGAGCAGTTCTTC. Translating gives CASSLGQGPYEQFF.

The rearrangement links TRBV7-6 to TRBJ2-3; the match to TRBD2 covers 12 bases. The CDR3 loop spans 15 amino acids. After removal of 7 bases from V and 3 bases from J, the junction contained 5 bases not matched to a gene. CDR1 is SGHVS and CDR2 is FNYEAQ in the germline V gene. Here the CDR3 reads CASTHGTSGTDTQYF. As DNA, the CDR3 is TGTGCCAGCACCCACGGGACTAGCGGGACAGATACGCAGTATTTT.

This clonotype has ten or more counts. This rearrangement joins TRBV15 to TRBJ1-1, with D unresolved. In germline, CDR1 is LNHNV, CDR2 YYDKDF (reference sequence). The V and J ends lost 0 bases and 3 bases respectively, with 8 bases between them. The CDR3 spans 14 residues. CDR3 DNA: TGTGCCACCAGCAGAGAAAATGGGTACACTGAAGCTTTCTTT. Protein: CATSRENGYTEAFF.

The gene calls are TRBV9 and TRBJ2-3; D is uncertain. V dropped 4 bases and J dropped 3 bases, with 15 bases sitting between them. The CDR3 consists of 15 residues. Per the germline V gene, CDR1 is SGDLS and CDR2 is YYNGEE. The CDR3 DNA reads TGTGCCAGCAGCCGTTTAGGACCTACTACAGATACGCAGTATTTT. Its translation is CASSRLGPTTDTQYF.